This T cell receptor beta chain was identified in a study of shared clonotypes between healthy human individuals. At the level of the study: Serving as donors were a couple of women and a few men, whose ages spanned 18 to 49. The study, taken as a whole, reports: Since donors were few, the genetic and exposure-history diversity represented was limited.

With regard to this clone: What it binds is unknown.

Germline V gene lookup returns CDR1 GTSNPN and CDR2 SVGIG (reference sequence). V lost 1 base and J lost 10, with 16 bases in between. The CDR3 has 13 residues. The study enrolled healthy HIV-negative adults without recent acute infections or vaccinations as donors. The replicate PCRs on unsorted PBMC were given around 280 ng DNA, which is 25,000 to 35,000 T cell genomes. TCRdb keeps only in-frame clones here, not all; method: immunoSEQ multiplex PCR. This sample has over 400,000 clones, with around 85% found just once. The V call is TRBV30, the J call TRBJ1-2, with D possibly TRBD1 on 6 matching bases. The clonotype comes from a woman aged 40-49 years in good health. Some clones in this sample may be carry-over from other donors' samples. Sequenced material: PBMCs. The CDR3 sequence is CAWSDTGGAYYTF. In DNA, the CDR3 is TGTGCCTGGAGTGACACGGGGGGGGCATACTACACCTTC.